These 7 T cell receptor beta chains were sequenced from one sample in a study of cytomegalovirus exposure and HLA in healthy donors. The PCR used 60 Vbeta and 13 Jbeta primers. TCRdb's table, derived via immunoSEQ multiplex PCR, lists solely in-frame clones and lacks some. Counted here are 55,000 to 75,000 clones, roughly 74% occurring once; the ten biggest clones make up roughly 11%. Sequences were obtained from PBMCs. The receptors stem from a human donor in good health.

The chain uses TRBV29-1 and TRBJ1-1; D ambiguous. The CDR3 extends over 10 amino acids. Trimming pared 5 bases from V and 8 bases from J, leaving 9 bases between. Germline assignment: CDR1 SQVTM and CDR2 ANQGSEA. The CDR3 is CSVRDIEAFF. CDR3 nucleotide sequence: TGCAGCGTTCGGGATATCGAAGCTTTCTTT.

J is TRBJ2-1 and V is TRBV13, with 8 nucleotides matching TRBD2. The germline gives CDR1 PRHDT, CDR2 FYEKMQ (reference sequence). V lost 4 bases, J lost 0 bases, and 5 bases stayed unmatched. The length of the CDR3 is 16 residues. Here the CDR3 DNA reads TGTGCCAGCAGCTCCCGACTAGCGCACTCCTACAATGAGCAGTTCTTC. Translating it yields CASSSRLAHSYNEQFF.

The chain recombines TRBV10-3 with TRBJ2-3; 7 nucleotides line up with TRBD2. The CDR3 runs 16 residues. The germline V gene encodes CDR1 ENHRY and CDR2 SYGVKD. V dropped 10 bases and J dropped 4; count of bases not matched to a gene: 17. The chain's CDR3 is CATLAGEGLNADTQYF. The CDR3 coding sequence is TGTGCCACGCTGGCGGGAGAGGGTCTTAATGCAGATACGCAGTATTTT.

This rearrangement joins TRBV6-6 to TRBJ2-3; 9 bases fit TRBD2. CDR1 is MNHNY, CDR2 SVGAGI, per germline (reference sequence). V lost 10 bases, J lost 3 bases, and 5 bases stayed unmatched. This CDR3 has 13 amino acids. CDR3 residues: CAIELAGTDTQYF. The CDR3 DNA reads TGTGCCATCGAACTAGCGGGTACAGATACGCAGTATTTT.

The genes are TRBV28 and TRBJ1-2, with TRBD1 identical over 8 bases. Germline assignment: CDR1 MDHEN and CDR2 SYDVKM. CDR3 length: 16 amino acids. V lost 4 bases, J lost 8 bases, and 15 bases stayed unmatched. This CDR3 reads CASSSTSDRVGRGYTF. The CDR3 nucleotides read TGTGCCAGCAGTTCCACCTCGGACAGGGTGGGAAGAGGCTACACCTTC.

V gene TRBV30 combines with J gene TRBJ1-1; tentative D call: TRBD1 (6 bases). Germline-derived CDR1 and CDR2 are GTSNPN and SVGIG (reference sequence). This CDR3 is 14 amino acids long. V lost 0 bases to trimming and J lost 4 bases, with 12 bases between them. As DNA, the CDR3 is TGTGCCTGGAGTGTACGTGGGGGCGGCACTGAAGCTTTCTTT. Translation: CAWSVRGGGTEAFF.

The chain recombines TRBV11-2 with TRBJ2-7; 7 nucleotides align to TRBD1. The germline V gene encodes CDR1 SGHAT and CDR2 FQNNGV. This CDR3 contains 13 residues. The trim removed 2 bases at V and 6 bases at J, leaving 4 bases unmatched. CDR3 sequence (DNA): TGTGCCAGCAGCTTATCTACAGGGGTCGAGCAGTACTTC. This codes for CASSLSTGVEQYF.